What follows describes a single TCR beta chain. This clone was counted at least ten times. Its specific antigen is unknown. The sample holds no much larger clone one base away, and base qualities are not on file. The data were obtained in a study of metastatic and nonmetastatic thyroid tumors (dated by TCRdb to the early 2020s). Some background on the complete study: The researchers compared repertoires between peripheral blood samples and tumor or nodule tissue samples from patients with malignant or benign thyroid disease.

Findings and caveats that apply to the study as a whole: In both blood and tumor samples, malignant tumors were reported to have significantly higher TCR beta diversity than benign nodules.

Libraries came from PCR. Sequencing was performed on an Illumina HiSeq 4000. High-throughput sequencing was used to profile the TCR beta-chain CDR3 region of every patient. The published analysis was carried out like this. A classifier to discriminate distant-metastatic papillary thyroid cancer patients was built from CDR3 differences across clinicopathological groups. The Shannon index was used to assess repertoire diversity, and the Morisita-Horn index was used to assess tumor-blood repertoire similarity. TCRdb cleaned the public reads at Q25 with fastp, built clones with MiXCR and kept in-frame beta chains. The V and J calls and clone size come from TCRdb's table, not from the authors' own analysis. Counted in this sample were some 23,000 clones; about 20% of them appeared once. The ten largest clones add up to roughly 28% of the sample. No patient had received any treatment before thyroid surgery. The study retrospectively analysed patient clinical samples collected from about 2011 to 2018 using T-cell receptor beta sequencing.

Including the terminal cysteine and phenylalanine, the CDR3 comprises 13 residues. The CDR3 DNA has 39 bases and is translated from base 1. Looking up the germline V gene yields CDR1 KGHSH and CDR2 LQKENI. V is pared back by 3 bases and J by 8 bases, with 11 bases lying between the germline termini. This TCR was sampled from a female donor with papillary thyroid cancer or a benign thyroid nodule (not recorded which). Some clones in this sample may be carry-over from other donors' samples. The sequenced sample consisted of blood. The chain couples TRBV18 to TRBJ2-1, and possibly TRBD1, on 5 matching bases. The CDR3 amino acid sequence is: CASSPTARDEQFF. Here is the DNA: TGTGCCAGCTCACCGACAGCTAGGGATGAGCAGTTCTTC.